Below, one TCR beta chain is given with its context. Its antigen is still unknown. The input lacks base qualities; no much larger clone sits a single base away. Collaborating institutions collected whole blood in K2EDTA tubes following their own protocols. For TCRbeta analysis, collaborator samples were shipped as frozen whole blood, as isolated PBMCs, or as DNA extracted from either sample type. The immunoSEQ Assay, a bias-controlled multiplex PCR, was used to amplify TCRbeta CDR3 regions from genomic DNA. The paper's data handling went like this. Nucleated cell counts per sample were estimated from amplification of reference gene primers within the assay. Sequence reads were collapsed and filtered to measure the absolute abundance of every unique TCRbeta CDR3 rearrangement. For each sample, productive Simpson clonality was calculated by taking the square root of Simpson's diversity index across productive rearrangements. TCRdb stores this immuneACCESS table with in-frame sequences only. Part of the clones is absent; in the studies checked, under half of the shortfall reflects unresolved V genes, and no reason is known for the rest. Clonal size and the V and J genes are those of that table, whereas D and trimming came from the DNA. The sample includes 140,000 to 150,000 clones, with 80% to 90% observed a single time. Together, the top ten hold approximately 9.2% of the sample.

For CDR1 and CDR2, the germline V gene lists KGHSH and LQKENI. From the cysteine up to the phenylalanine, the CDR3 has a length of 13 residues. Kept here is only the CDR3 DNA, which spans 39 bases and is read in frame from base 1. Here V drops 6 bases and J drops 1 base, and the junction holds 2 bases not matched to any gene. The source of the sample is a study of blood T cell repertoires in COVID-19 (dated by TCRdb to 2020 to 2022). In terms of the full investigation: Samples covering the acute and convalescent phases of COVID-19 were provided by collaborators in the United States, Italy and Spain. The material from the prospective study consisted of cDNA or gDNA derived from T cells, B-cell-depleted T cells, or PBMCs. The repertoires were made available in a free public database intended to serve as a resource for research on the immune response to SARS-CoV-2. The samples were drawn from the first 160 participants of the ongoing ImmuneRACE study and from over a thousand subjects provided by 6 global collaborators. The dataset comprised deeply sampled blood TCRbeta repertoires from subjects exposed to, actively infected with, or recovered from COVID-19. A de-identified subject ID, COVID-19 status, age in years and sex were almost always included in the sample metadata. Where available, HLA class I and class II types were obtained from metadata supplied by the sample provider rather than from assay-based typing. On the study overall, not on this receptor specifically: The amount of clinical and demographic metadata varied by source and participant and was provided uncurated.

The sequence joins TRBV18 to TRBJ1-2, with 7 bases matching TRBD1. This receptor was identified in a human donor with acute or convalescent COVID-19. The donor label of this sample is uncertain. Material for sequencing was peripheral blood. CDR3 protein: CASSDRVNYGYTF. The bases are TGTGCCAGCTCCGACAGGGTTAACTATGGCTACACCTTC.